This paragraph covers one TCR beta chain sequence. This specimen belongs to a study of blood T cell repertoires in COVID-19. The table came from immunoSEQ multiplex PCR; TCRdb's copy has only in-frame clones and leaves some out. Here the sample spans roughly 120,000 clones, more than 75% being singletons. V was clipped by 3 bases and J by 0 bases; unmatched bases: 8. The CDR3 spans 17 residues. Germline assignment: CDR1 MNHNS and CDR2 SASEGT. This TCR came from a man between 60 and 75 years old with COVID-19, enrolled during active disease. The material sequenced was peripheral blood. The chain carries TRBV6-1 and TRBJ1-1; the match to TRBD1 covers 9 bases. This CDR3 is CASSDLRTGEMNTEAFF. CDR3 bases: TGTGCCAGCAGTGATCTCCGGACAGGGGAAATGAACACTGAAGCTTTCTTT.